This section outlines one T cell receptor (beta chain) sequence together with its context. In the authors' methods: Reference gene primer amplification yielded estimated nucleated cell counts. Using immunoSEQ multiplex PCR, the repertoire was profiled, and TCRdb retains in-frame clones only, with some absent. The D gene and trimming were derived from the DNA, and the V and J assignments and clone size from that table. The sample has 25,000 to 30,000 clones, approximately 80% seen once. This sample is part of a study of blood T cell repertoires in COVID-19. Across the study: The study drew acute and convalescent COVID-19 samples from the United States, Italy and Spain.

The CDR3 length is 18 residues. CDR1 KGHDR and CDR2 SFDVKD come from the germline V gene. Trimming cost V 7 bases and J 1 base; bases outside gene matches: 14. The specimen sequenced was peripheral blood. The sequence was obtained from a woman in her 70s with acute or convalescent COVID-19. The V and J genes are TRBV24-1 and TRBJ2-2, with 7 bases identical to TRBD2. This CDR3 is CATSLIRGRTRNTGELFF. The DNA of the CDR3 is TGTGCCACCAGCCTAATCCGCGGCCGGACTAGGAACACCGGGGAGCTGTTTTTT.